These T cell receptor beta chains were read from a single sample in a study of CD8 T cells in ankylosing spondylitis. One entry per CDR3 protein, called by TCRdb with MiXCR from the 5' RACE reads. The table shows approximately 340,000 distinct CDR3 sequences, with roughly 14% occurring only once. Sequencing was performed on blood, either unsorted or a sorted T cell fraction (not recorded which). The receptors derive from a male donor with ankylosing spondylitis or in good health (not recorded which). CDR3s include the opening cysteine and the closing phenylalanine or tryptophan. Fields, in order: D gene, V gene, J gene, clone size, CDR3 protein, CDR3 DNA. The D gene is left open where the match is weak. Not every row has a clone size; where given, it reads once, few, many or a size class.

>-|TRBV5-1|TRBJ2-7|few
CASSIPGQVYEQYF
TGCGCCAGCAGCATTCCGGGTCAAGTCTACGAGCAGTACTTC
>-|TRBV5-1|TRBJ1-1|-
CASSRGAENTEAFF
TGCGCCAGCAGCCGGGGGGCCGAGAACACTGAAGCTTTCTTT
>TRBD2|TRBV10-3|TRBJ2-2|-
CATGGLAGDTGELFF
TGTGCCACGGGGGGACTAGCGGGAGACACCGGGGAGCTGTTTTTT
>TRBD1|TRBV4-1|TRBJ2-3|few
CASSQDQDRLTDTQYF
TGCGCCAGCAGCCAAGATCAGGACAGGCTCACAGATACGCAGTATTTT
>-|TRBV6-1|TRBJ1-5|few
CASGGAYSNQPQHF
TGTGCCAGCGGGGGGGCTTATAGCAATCAGCCCCAGCATTTT
>TRBD2|TRBV7-9|TRBJ2-2|many
CASRPAGAGYTGELFF
TGTGCCAGCAGGCCAGCGGGGGCGGGGTACACCGGGGAGCTGTTTTTT
>-|TRBV9|TRBJ1-2|many
CASSAEGGRNYGYTF
TGTGCCAGCAGCGCCGAGGGGGGTCGGAACTATGGCTACACCTTC
>-|TRBV29-1|TRBJ1-1|many
CSVEMNTEAFF
TGCAGCGTCGAAATGAACACTGAAGCTTTCTTT
>TRBD1|TRBV6-1|TRBJ2-7|-
CASRTGESAYEQYF
TGTGCCAGCAGGACAGGGGAAAGTGCCTACGAGCAGTACTTC
>-|TRBV18|TRBJ2-2|-
CASSPPRNTGELFF
TGTGCCAGCTCACCACCGAGGAACACCGGGGAGCTGTTTTTT
>-|TRBV10-3|TRBJ1-1|few
CAIRGQLNSPEAFF
TGTGCCATCAGGGGACAACTAAACTCTCCTGAAGCTTTCTTT
>-|TRBV5-5|TRBJ2-7|many
CASSLEVFNYEQYF
TGTGCCAGCAGCTTGGAGGTTTTTAACTACGAGCAGTACTTC
>-|TRBV29-1|TRBJ2-6|many
CSADSDSSGANVLTF
TGCAGCGCCGACTCAGACTCTTCTGGGGCCAACGTCCTGACTTTC
>-|TRBV12-3/TRBV12-4|TRBJ1-5|-
CASRSGVNQPQHF
TGTGCCAGCAGATCCGGGGTCAATCAGCCCCAGCATTTT
>-|TRBV5-1|TRBJ2-6|-
CASSEKGSGANVLTF
TGCGCCAGCAGTGAGAAGGGGTCTGGGGCCAACGTCCTGACTTTC
>-|TRBV5-1|TRBJ2-3|many
CASQLTFNTDTQYF
TGCGCCAGCCAATTAACATTTAACACAGATACGCAGTATTTT
>-|TRBV5-8|TRBJ1-6|many
CASSLRRSPLHF
TGTGCCAGCAGCTTAAGGAGATCACCCCTCCACTTT
>-|TRBV6-5|TRBJ2-3|many
CASSYWGGASDTQYF
TGTGCCAGCAGTTACTGGGGTGGGGCCTCAGATACGCAGTATTTT
>TRBD1|TRBV25-1|TRBJ1-2|-
CASSEVRGSGYTF
TGTGCCAGCAGTGAAGTCAGGGGGTCTGGCTACACCTTC
>-|TRBV20-1|TRBJ1-2|-
CSARDARGLVGGGYTF
TGCAGTGCTAGAGACGCCCGCGGTTTAGTAGGGGGTGGCTACACCTTC
>-|TRBV10-3|TRBJ2-1|-
CAISESPGGSYNEQFF
TGTGCCATCAGTGAGTCCCCCGGAGGCTCCTACAATGAGCAGTTCTTC
>-|TRBV12-3/TRBV12-4|TRBJ1-2|many
CASSFAGPYGYTF
TGTGCCAGCAGTTTCGCAGGACCCTATGGCTACACCTTC
>TRBD1|TRBV5-6|TRBJ2-1|few
CASSLVGTVDNEQFF
TGTGCCAGCAGCCTGGTTGGGACAGTTGATAATGAGCAGTTCTTC
>-|TRBV20-1|TRBJ2-4|few
CSASGGAKNIQYF
TGCAGTGCTAGTGGGGGAGCCAAAAACATTCAGTACTTC
>TRBD1|TRBV11-2|TRBJ2-7|-
CASRPSGTGRREQYF
TGTGCCAGCAGACCATCCGGGACAGGGAGGAGAGAGCAGTACTTC
>-|TRBV21-1|TRBJ2-6|-
CAPYRANVLTF
TGTGCCCCCTATCGGGCCAACGTCCTGACTTTC
>TRBD1|TRBV5-1|TRBJ1-6|-
CASSQQGQGNSPLHF
TGCGCCAGCAGCCAACAGGGACAGGGGAACTCACCCCTCCACTTT
>-|TRBV29-1|TRBJ2-5|few
CSVEYRSGVTETQYF
TGCAGCGTTGAATATCGGTCCGGGGTGACGGAGACCCAGTACTTC
>-|TRBV12-3/TRBV12-4|TRBJ1-1|-
CASSYYGRFEAFF
TGTGCCAGCAGCTACTACGGACGGTTCGAAGCTTTCTTT
>-|TRBV27|TRBJ1-6|few
CASRPSSYNSPLHF
TGTGCCAGCAGGCCGTCTTCCTATAATTCACCCCTCCACTTT
>-|TRBV4-1|TRBJ1-5|few
CASSQVQGEAAHF
TGCGCCAGCAGCCAAGTACAGGGCGAGGCTGCGCATTTT
>-|TRBV19|TRBJ2-2|once
CASRIAATNTGELFF
TGTGCCAGTAGAATCGCTGCAACGAACACCGGGGAGCTGTTTTTT
>TRBD2|TRBV6-2/TRBV6-3|TRBJ2-7|-
CASRAGGVYEQYF
TGTGCCAGCCGAGCGGGGGGCGTGTACGAGCAGTACTTC
>-|TRBV4-1|TRBJ2-6|-
CASSHPPGGSSGADVLTF
TGCGCCAGCAGCCACCCTCCCGGGGGAAGTTCTGGGGCCGACGTCCTGACTTTC
>TRBD1|TRBV25-1|TRBJ2-6|many
CASSRQGGANVLTF
TGTGCCAGCAGTCGACAGGGAGGGGCCAACGTCCTGACTTTC
>-|TRBV2|TRBJ1-1|few
CASRPTTGRSTEAFF
TGTGCCAGCAGACCTACTACAGGGAGGAGCACTGAAGCTTTCTTT
>-|TRBV4-2|TRBJ2-5|many
CASSQETAQETQYF
TGTGCCAGCAGCCAAGAGACAGCCCAAGAGACCCAGTACTTC
>-|TRBV27|TRBJ1-6|-
CASSLRQHSPLHF
TGTGCCAGCAGTTTAAGACAGCATTCACCCCTCCACTTT